The present TCR beta chain was sequenced within a study of blood T cell repertoires in COVID-19. Across the whole study: The United States, Italy and Spain were the sources of the acute and convalescent COVID-19 samples. PBMCs, B-cell-depleted T cells, or T cells provided the cDNA or gDNA that made up the material.

In the study's own analysis: Counts of nucleated cells, estimated from reference gene primer amplification, were obtained. Here immunoSEQ multiplex PCR was the method, and the copy in TCRdb shows in-frame clones only, minus some. The V and J calls and clone size come from that table; D and trimming were worked out from the DNA. Of about 180,000 clones listed, roughly 83% are singletons. This TCR was sampled from a young man with active or convalescent COVID-19. Sample: peripheral blood.

This CDR3 reads CASSYWQASRFTF. In DNA, the CDR3 is TGTGCCAGCAGTTACTGGCAAGCTAGTAGGTTCACCTTC. The chain joins TRBV6-5 to TRBJ1-2; D call uncertain. CDR3 length: 13 amino acids. V was shortened by 1 base and J by 13 bases, with 16 bases between the two germline ends. The germline gives CDR1 MNHEY, CDR2 SVGAGI.